The entry below describes one TCR beta chain. This specimen comes from a study of Graves' ophthalmopathy and Graves' hyperthyroidism. For repertoire sequencing, the TCR beta CDR3 regions were amplified from RNA transcripts. The first-round RT-PCR employed HTBI primers together with the Qiagen OneStep RT-PCR kit. A multiplex PCR was then performed as the second round. TCRdb re-derived calls from the multiplex PCR reads in MiXCR, one entry per CDR3 protein. The profile shows over 500,000 distinct CDR3 sequences, 20% to 25% of them singletons. Trimming took 8 bases from V and 14 from J, leaving 27 bases between them. The germline V gene encodes CDR1 SGHTA and CDR2 FQGNSA. The CDR3 has 14 residues.

The sample taken for sequencing was peripheral blood. The chain is built from TRBV7-2 and TRBJ1-2, with D perhaps TRBD1 (6 bases). This receptor was identified in a young woman with stable Graves' hyperthyroidism. Some clones in this sample may be carry-over from other donors' samples. CDR3 bases: TGTGCCAGCTGCGCTACCCGTCGGGACACAAACCCTACCTTC. Protein: CASCATRRDTNPTF.